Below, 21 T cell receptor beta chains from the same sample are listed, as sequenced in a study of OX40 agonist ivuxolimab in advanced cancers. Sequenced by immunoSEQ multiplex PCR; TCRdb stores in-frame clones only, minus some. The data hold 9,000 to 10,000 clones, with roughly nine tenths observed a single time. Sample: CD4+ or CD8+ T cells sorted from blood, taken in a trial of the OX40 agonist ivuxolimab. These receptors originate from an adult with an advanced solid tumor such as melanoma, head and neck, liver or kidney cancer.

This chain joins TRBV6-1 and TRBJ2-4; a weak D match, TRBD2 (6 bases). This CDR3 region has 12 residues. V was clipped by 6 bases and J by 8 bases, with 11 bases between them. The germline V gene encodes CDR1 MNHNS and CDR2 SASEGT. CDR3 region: CASRAGKDIQYF. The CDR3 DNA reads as TGTGCCAGCAGGGCGGGGAAGGACATTCAGTACTTC.

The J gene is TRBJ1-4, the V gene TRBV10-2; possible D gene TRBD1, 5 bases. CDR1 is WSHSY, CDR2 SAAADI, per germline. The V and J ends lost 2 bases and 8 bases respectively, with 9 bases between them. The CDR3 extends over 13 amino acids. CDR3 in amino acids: CASSEGAREKLFF. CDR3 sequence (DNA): TGCGCCAGCAGTGAGGGGGCACGAGAAAAACTGTTTTTT.

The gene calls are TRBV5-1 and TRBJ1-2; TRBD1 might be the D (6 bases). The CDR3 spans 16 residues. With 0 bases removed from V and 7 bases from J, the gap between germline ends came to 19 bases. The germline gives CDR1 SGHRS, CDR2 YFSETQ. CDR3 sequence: CASSLAPGTQLGGYTF. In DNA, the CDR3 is TGCGCCAGCAGCTTGGCTCCGGGGACACAATTGGGTGGCTACACCTTC.

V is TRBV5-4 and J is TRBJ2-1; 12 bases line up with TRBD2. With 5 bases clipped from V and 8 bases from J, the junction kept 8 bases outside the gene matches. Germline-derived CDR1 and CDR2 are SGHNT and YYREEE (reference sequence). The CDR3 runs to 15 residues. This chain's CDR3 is CASRQLAGGGDEQFF. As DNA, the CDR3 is TGTGCCAGCAGACAACTAGCGGGGGGCGGGGATGAGCAGTTCTTC. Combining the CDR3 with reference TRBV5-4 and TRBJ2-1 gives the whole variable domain ETGVTQSPTHLIKTRGQQVTLRCSSQSGHNTVSWYQQALGQGPQFIFQYYREEENGRGNFPPRFSGLQFPNYSSELNVNALELDDSALYLCASRQLAGGGDEQFFGPGTRLTVL.

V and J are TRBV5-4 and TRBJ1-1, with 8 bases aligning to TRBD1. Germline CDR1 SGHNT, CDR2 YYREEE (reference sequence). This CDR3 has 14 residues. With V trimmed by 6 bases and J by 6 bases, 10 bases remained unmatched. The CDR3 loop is CASTGQGGKAEAFF. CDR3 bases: TGTGCCAGCACCGGACAGGGCGGGAAAGCTGAAGCTTTCTTT.

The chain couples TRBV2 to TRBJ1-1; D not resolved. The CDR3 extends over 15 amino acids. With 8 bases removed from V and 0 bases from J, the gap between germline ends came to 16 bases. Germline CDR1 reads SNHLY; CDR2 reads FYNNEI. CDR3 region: CASERSLSMNTEAFF. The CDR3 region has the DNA TGTGCCAGCGAACGGTCGCTTAGCATGAACACTGAAGCTTTCTTT. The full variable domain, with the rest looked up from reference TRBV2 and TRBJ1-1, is EPEVTQTPSHQVTQMGQEVILRCVPISNHLYFYWYRQILGQKVEFLVSFYNNEISEKSEIFDDQFSVERPDGSNFTLKIRSTKLEDSAMYFCASERSLSMNTEAFFGQGTRLTVV.

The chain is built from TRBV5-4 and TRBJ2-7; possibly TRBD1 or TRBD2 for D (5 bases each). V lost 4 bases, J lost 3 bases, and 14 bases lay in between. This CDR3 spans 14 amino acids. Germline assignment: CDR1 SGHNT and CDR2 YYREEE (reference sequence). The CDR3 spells CASSPWDRYYEQYF. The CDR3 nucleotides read TGTGCCAGCAGCCCTTGGGACCGATACTACGAGCAGTACTTC.

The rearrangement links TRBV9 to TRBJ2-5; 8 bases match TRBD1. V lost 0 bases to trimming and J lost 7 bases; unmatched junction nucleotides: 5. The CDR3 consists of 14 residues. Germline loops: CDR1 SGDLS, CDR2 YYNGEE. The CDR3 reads CASSVALGQGTQYF. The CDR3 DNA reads TGTGCCAGCAGCGTAGCTCTAGGACAGGGGACCCAGTACTTC.

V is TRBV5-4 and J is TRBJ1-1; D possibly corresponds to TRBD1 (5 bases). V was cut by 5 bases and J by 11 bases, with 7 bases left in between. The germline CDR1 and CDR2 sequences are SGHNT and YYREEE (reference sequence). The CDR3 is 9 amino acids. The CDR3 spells CASRGGAFF. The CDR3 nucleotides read TGTGCCAGCAGGGGGGGGGCTTTCTTT.

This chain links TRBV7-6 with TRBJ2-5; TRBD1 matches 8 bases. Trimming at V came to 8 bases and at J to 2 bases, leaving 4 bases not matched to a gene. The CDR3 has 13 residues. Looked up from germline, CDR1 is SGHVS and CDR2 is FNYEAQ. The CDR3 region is CASGYRGQETQYF. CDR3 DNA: TGTGCCAGCGGCTACAGGGGGCAAGAGACCCAGTACTTC. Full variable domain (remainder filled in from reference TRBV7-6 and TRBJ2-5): GAGVSQSPRYKVTKRGQDVALRCDPISGHVSLYWYRQALGQGPEFLTYFNYEAQQDKSGLPNDRFSAERPEGSISTLTIQRTEQRDSAMYRCASGYRGQETQYFGPGTRLLVL.

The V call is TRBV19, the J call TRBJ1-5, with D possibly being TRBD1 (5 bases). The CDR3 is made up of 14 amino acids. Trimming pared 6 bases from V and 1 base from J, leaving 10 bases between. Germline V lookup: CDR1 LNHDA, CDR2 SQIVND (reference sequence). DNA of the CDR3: TGTGCCAGTAGCGCGGGGCTAAGCAATCAGCCCCAGCATTTT. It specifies CASSAGLSNQPQHF.

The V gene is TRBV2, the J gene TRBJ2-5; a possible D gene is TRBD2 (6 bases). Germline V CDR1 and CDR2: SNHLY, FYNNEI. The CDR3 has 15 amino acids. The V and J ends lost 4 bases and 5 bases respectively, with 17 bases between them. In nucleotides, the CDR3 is TGTGCCAGCAGTGGGGGACTTCCTAAGGGGGAGACCCAGTACTTC. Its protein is CASSGGLPKGETQYF. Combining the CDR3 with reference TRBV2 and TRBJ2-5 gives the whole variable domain EPEVTQTPSHQVTQMGQEVILRCVPISNHLYFYWYRQILGQKVEFLVSFYNNEISEKSEIFDDQFSVERPDGSNFTLKIRSTKLEDSAMYFCASSGGLPKGETQYFGPGTRLLVL.

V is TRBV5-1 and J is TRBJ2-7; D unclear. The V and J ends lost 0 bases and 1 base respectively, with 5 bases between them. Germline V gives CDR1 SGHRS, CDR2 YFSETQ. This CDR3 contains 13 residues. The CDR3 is CASSLAISYEQYF. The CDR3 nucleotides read TGCGCCAGCAGCTTGGCCATATCCTACGAGCAGTACTTC.

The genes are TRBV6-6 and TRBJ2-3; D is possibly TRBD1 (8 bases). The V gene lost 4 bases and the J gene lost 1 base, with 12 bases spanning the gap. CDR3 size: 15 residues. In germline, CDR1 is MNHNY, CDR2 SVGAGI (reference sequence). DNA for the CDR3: TGTGCCAGCAGTTTTACAGGGGGGGGCACAGATACGCAGTATTTT. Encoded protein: CASSFTGGGTDTQYF.

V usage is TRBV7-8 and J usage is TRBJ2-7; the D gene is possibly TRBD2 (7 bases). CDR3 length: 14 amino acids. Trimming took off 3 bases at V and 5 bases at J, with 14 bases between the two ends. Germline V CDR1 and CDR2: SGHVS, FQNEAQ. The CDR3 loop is CASSLGGRRDEQYF. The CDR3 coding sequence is TGTGCCAGCAGCTTGGGGGGGCGTAGGGACGAGCAGTACTTC.

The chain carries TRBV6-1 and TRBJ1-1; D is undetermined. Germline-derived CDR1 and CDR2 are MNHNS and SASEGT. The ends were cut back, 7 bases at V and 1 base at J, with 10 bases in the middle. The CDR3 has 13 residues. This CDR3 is CASTPGRNTEAFF. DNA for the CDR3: TGTGCCAGCACCCCGGGCAGGAACACTGAAGCTTTCTTT.

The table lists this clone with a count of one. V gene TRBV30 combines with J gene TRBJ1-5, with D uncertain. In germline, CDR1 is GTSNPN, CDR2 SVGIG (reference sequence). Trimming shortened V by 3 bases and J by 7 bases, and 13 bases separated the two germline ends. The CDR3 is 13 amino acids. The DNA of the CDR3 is TGTGCCTGGAGCCCCGGGCCTCCCCAGCCCCAGCATTTT. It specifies CAWSPGPPQPQHF.

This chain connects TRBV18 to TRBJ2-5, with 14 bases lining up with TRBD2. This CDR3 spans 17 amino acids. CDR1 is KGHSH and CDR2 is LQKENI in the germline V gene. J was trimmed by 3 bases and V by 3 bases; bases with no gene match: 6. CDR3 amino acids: CASSPRLAGGLEETQYF. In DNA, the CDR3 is TGTGCCAGCTCACCGAGACTAGCGGGAGGGTTGGAAGAGACCCAGTACTTC.

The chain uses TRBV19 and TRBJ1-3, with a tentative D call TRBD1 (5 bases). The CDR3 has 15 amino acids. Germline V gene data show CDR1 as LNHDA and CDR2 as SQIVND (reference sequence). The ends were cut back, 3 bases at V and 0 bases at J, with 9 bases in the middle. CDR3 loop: CASSMGLRSGNTIYF. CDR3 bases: TGTGCCAGTAGTATGGGGCTACGCTCTGGAAACACCATATATTTT.

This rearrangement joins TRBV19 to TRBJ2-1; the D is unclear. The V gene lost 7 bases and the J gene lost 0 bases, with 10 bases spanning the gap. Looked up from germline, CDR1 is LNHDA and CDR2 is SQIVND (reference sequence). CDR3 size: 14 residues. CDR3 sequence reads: CASMPGRSYNEQFF. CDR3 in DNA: TGTGCCAGTATGCCGGGCCGCTCCTACAATGAGCAGTTCTTC.

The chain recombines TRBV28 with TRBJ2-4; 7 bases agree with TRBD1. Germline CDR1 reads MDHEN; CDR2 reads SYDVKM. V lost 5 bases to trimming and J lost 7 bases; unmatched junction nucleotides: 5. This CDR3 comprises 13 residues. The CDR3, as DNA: TGTGCCAGCAGTGCGACAGGGATGAACATTCAGTACTTC. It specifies CASSATGMNIQYF.